Listed below are T cell receptor beta chains from one sample, sequenced in a study of blood T cell repertoires in COVID-19. Clones were sequenced by immunoSEQ multiplex PCR, and TCRdb holds only the in-frame ones, with some missing. This table has roughly 320,000 clones, 70% to 90% appearing once. Sample: PBMCs or T cells enriched from blood (not recorded which). The receptors stem from a man aged 30 to 45 who had recovered from COVID-19. CDR3s include the opening cysteine and the closing phenylalanine or tryptophan. D genes are given only for firm matches. Clone sizes are given selectively: once, few, many, or a class where the clone is expanded.

V	size	D	J	DNA	CDR3
TRBV27	-	-	TRBJ2-1	TGTGCCAGCAGTACACCTAGCGTTTACAATGAGCAGTTCTTC	CASSTPSVYNEQFF
TRBV6-1	-	-	TRBJ1-5	TGTGCCAGCAGTGAAGCGCTTCCTAGTTTCAGGGTAGAGCAGCCCCAGCATTTT	CASSEALPSFRVEQPQHF
TRBV12-3/TRBV12-4	-	-	TRBJ2-5	TGTGCCAGCAGCAACAAAATCAGGGAGACCCAGTACTTC	CASSNKIRETQYF
TRBV13	few	-	TRBJ2-7	TGTGCCAGCAGCTTAGAGGGACAAAACTCCTACGAGCAGTACTTC	CASSLEGQNSYEQYF
TRBV3-1/TRBV3-2	-	TRBD2	TRBJ2-1	TGTGCCAGCAGCTCTCGCGGGGGCAATGAGCAGTTCTTC	CASSSRGGNEQFF
TRBV29-1	-	TRBD1	TRBJ2-7	TGCAGCGTTGGCGGGACAGGGGCTAGGGAGCAGTACTTC	CSVGGTGAREQYF
TRBV19	-	-	TRBJ1-5	TGTGCCAGTAGTGGTTCGGACAGACCAAATCAGCCCCAGCATTTT	CASSGSDRPNQPQHF
TRBV19	-	-	TRBJ1-2	TGTGCCAGTAGTATTAACAGAGGGGACTGGGGCTACACCTTC	CASSINRGDWGYTF
TRBV25-1	-	TRBD1	TRBJ2-5	TGTGCCAGCACTAATCCCAGGGGGCAAGAGACCCAGTACTTC	CASTNPRGQETQYF
TRBV4-1	-	TRBD1	TRBJ1-5	TGCGCCAGCAGCCCCACCGGACAGGGAGGGAATCAGCCCCAGCATTTT	CASSPTGQGGNQPQHF
TRBV29-1	-	-	TRBJ2-2	TGCAGCGTCCCCCGGGCGGGTCCGAACACCGGGGAGCTGTTTTTT	CSVPRAGPNTGELFF
TRBV2	-	TRBD1	TRBJ2-5	TGTGCCAGCAGGATCACAGGGGGCAAAGAGACCCAGTACTTC	CASRITGGKETQYF
TRBV7-2	-	TRBD2	TRBJ2-7	TGTGCCAGCAGCTTAGCGGCGGGAGGGGTCTCCTACGAGCAGTACTTC	CASSLAAGGVSYEQYF
TRBV7-2	once	TRBD2	TRBJ2-3	TGTGCCAGCAGCTTAGACCACGGAGCGGGGGGTTCCACAGATACGCAGTATTTT	CASSLDHGAGGSTDTQYF
TRBV12-3/TRBV12-4	-	-	TRBJ2-7	TGTGCCAGCAGACGGGGTCCTTCCTACGAGCAGTACTTC	CASRRGPSYEQYF
TRBV4-1	-	TRBD1	TRBJ1-6	TGCGCCAGCAGCCAAGAAACAGGGGGCTTCAATAATTCACCCCTCCACTTT	CASSQETGGFNNSPLHF
TRBV5-1	-	-	TRBJ1-4	TGCGCCAGCAGCTTGATGGAGGCGGGTGAAAAACTGTTTTTT	CASSLMEAGEKLFF
TRBV28	-	-	TRBJ1-2	TGTGCCAGCAGTTTCTCCGGGGGAGGTAACTATGGCTACACCTTC	CASSFSGGGNYGYTF
TRBV7-6	-	TRBD1	TRBJ1-3	TGTGCCAGCAGCTTAGCGGGGACAGGGGTCTCTGGAAACACCATATATTTT	CASSLAGTGVSGNTIYF
TRBV2	-	-	TRBJ1-2	TGTGCCAGTTACCCAGGTCAGGCCCGCCCCAACTATGGCTACACCTTC	CASYPGQARPNYGYTF
TRBV27	once	-	TRBJ1-2	TGTGCCAGTTCAGGGGCAGGCTCCTGGGGAGGCTACACCTTC	CASSGAGSWGGYTF
TRBV2	-	TRBD1	TRBJ1-4	TGTGCCAGCAGTGAAGTCACAGGGGGTAATGAAAAACTGTTTTTT	CASSEVTGGNEKLFF
TRBV30	-	-	TRBJ1-5	TGTGCCTGGAGTTCGAGGGTGGATCAGCCCCAGCATTTT	CAWSSRVDQPQHF
TRBV3-1/TRBV3-2	-	-	TRBJ1-2	TGTGCCAGCAGCCAAGGGTTAAGGGGGACGGATTCACAGGCAGATGGCTACACCTTC	CASSQGLRGTDSQADGYTF
TRBV30	-	-	TRBJ2-3	TGTGCCTGGGGAACAGGGATTCAAAGCACAGATACGCAGTATTTT	CAWGTGIQSTDTQYF
TRBV9	-	TRBD1	TRBJ2-5	TGTGCCAGCAGCCCATGGACAGGGGAAGAGACCCAGTACTTC	CASSPWTGEETQYF
TRBV3-1/TRBV3-2	-	TRBD2	TRBJ2-5	TGTGCCAGCAGCCGGGATGGGGGAGGGGAGACCCAGTACTTC	CASSRDGGGETQYF
TRBV11-3	-	TRBD2	TRBJ2-1	TGTGCCAGCAGCTTAGTAGGTTCGGCGGGAGGGCCTGGGAATGAGCAGTTCTTC	CASSLVGSAGGPGNEQFF
TRBV5-1	-	-	TRBJ1-5	TGCGCCAGCAGCGAAGGTGCAGGTAGCAATCAGCCCCAGCATTTT	CASSEGAGSNQPQHF
TRBV11-2	-	TRBD1	TRBJ2-3	TGTGCCAGCAGCTTGCTAGGGGGCTTCACAGATACGCAGTATTTT	CASSLLGGFTDTQYF
TRBV30	-	-	TRBJ2-1	TGTGCCTGGAGGACGGAGGGCAATGAGCAGTTCTTC	CAWRTEGNEQFF
TRBV3-1/TRBV3-2	-	TRBD2	TRBJ2-7	TGTGCCAGCAGCCATCCCGGACTAGCGGGAAAGTACTTC	CASSHPGLAGKYF
TRBV5-6	-	TRBD1	TRBJ1-4	TGTGCCAGCAGCGGGACCGGGACAGGGGATGAAAAACTGTTTTTT	CASSGTGTGDEKLFF
TRBV5-1	-	-	TRBJ1-1	TGCGCCAGCAGCCTAGAAAATGGTGAAGCTTTCTTT	CASSLENGEAFF
TRBV20-1	-	-	TRBJ1-1	TGCAGTACGGGTATGAACACTGAAGCTTTCTTT	CSTGMNTEAFF
TRBV7-9	-	-	TRBJ2-7	TGTGCCAGCAGCTTAAGTCGGGGAGACTACGAGCAGTACTTC	CASSLSRGDYEQYF
TRBV6-6	-	-	TRBJ1-3	TGTGCCAGCAGTTACTCGGTGTACCCCCGGGACACCATATATTTT	CASSYSVYPRDTIYF
TRBV7-2	-	TRBD2	TRBJ2-1	TGTGCCAGCAGCCGCCAAAGAGGGACTAGCGGTAACAATGAGCAGTTCTTC	CASSRQRGTSGNNEQFF
TRBV11-3	-	-	TRBJ2-1	TGTGCCAGCAGCTTAGAGTGGCCTAGCAATGAGCAGTTCTTC	CASSLEWPSNEQFF
TRBV6-5	-	-	TRBJ2-5	TGTGCCAGCAGAGATACGACGGGGTCAGCCCAGTACTTC	CASRDTTGSAQYF
TRBV7-6	-	TRBD1	TRBJ2-7	TGTGCCAGCAGTTATGCCGGGACAGGGCCCTACGAGCAGTACTTC	CASSYAGTGPYEQYF
TRBV19	-	-	TRBJ2-3	TGTGCCAGTAGTATATTATTTCGGGGAACAGATACGCAGTATTTT	CASSILFRGTDTQYF
TRBV19	-	TRBD1	TRBJ1-5	TGTGCCAGTAGTACCGTAGGGGGGACAGGTAATCAGCCCCAGCATTTT	CASSTVGGTGNQPQHF
TRBV3-1/TRBV3-2	-	-	TRBJ1-6	TGTGCCAGCAGCCAAGAGGGAGGGGCCGGGTATAATTCACCCCTCCACTTT	CASSQEGGAGYNSPLHF
TRBV5-1	-	-	TRBJ2-7	TGCGCCAGCAGCTTGCGCCAGGCCTCCTACGAGCAGTACTTC	CASSLRQASYEQYF
TRBV5-1	-	TRBD1	TRBJ2-1	TGCGCCAGCATACCATCCCCGGACAGGGCGGATGAGCAGTTCTTC	CASIPSPDRADEQFF
TRBV11-2	-	-	TRBJ2-2	TGTGCCTCAGGGGTGAGGGGGAACACCGGGGAGCTGTTTTTT	CASGVRGNTGELFF
TRBV5-5	-	-	TRBJ1-2	TGTGCCAGCAGCTCGCCCTGGCCGGGGGGCTACACCTTC	CASSSPWPGGYTF
TRBV7-9	-	-	TRBJ2-5	TGTGCCAGCAGCAGCCGAGGCCCCGGGTGGGAGACCCAGTACTTC	CASSSRGPGWETQYF
TRBV2	-	-	TRBJ1-6	TGTGCCAGCAGTGAAGCGCTTCCGGGGTCGTCCTATAATTCACCCCTCCACTTT	CASSEALPGSSYNSPLHF
TRBV5-1	-	-	TRBJ1-1	TGCGCCAGCATCGAGGAGTGGGGACAAGGCGACACTGAAGCTTTCTTT	CASIEEWGQGDTEAFF
TRBV7-2	-	TRBD1	TRBJ2-5	TGTGCCAGCAGCCCGGGACAGGTAGAGACCCAGTACTTC	CASSPGQVETQYF